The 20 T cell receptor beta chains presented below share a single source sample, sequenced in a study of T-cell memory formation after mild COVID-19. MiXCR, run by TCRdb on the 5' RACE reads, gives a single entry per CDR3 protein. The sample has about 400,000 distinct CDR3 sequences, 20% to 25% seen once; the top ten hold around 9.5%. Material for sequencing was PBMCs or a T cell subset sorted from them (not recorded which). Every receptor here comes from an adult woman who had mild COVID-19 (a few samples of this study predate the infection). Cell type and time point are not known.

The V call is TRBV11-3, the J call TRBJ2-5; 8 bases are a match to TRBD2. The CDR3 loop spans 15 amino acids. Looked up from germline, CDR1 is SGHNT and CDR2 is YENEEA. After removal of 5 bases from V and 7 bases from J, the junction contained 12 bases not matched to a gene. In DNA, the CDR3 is TGTGCCAGCAGCATCATCACTAGCGGCGGGGGGACCCAGTACTTC. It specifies CASSIITSGGGTQYF.

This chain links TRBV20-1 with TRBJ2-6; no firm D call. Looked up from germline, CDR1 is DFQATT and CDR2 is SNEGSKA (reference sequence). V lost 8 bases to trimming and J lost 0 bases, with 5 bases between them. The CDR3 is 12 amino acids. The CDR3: CSSYSGANVLTF. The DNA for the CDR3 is TGCAGTTCGTACTCTGGGGCCAACGTCCTGACTTTC.

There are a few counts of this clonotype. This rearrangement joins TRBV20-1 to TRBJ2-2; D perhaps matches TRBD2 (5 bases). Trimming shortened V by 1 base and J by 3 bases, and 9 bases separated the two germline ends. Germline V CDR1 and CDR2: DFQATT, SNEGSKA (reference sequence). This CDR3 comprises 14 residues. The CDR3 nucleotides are TGCAGTGCTAGAGTCGAGGGATACACCGGGGAGCTGTTTTTT. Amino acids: CSARVEGYTGELFF.

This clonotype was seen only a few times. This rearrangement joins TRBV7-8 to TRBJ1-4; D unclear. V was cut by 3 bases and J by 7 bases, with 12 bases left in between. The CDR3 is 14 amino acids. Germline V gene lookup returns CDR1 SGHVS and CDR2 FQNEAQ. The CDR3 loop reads CASSFQRVGEKLFF. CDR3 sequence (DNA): TGTGCCAGCAGCTTTCAGAGGGTTGGTGAAAAACTGTTTTTT.

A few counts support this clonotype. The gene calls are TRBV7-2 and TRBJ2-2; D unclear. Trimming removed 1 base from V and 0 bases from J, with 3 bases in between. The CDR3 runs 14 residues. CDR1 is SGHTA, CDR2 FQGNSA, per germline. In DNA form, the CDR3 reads TGTGCCAGCAGCTTAGTTACGAACACCGGGGAGCTGTTTTTT. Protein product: CASSLVTNTGELFF. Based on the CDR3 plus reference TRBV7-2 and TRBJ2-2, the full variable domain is GAGVSQSPSNKVTEKGKDVELRCDPISGHTALYWYRQSLGQGLEFLIYFQGNSAPDKSGLPSDRFSAERTGGSVSTLTIQRTQQEDSAVYLCASSLVTNTGELFFGEGSRLTVL.

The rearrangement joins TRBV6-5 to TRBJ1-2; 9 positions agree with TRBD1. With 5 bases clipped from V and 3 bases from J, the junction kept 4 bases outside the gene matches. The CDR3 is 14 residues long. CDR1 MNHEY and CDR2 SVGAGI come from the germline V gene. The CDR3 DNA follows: TGTGCCAGCAGTACCGGGACAGGGTACTATGGCTACACCTTC. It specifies CASSTGTGYYGYTF.

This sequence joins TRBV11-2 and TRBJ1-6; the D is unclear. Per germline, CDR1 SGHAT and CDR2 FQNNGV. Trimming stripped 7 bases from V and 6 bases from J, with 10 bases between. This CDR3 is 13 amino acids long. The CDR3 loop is CASTRRSNSPLHF. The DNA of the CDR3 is TGTGCCAGCACTCGCAGATCTAATTCACCCCTCCACTTT.

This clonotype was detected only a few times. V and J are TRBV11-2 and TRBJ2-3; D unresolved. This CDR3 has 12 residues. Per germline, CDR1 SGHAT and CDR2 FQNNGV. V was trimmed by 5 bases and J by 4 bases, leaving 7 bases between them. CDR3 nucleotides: TGTGCCAGCAGCCTGTGGTCAGATACGCAGTATTTT. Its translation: CASSLWSDTQYF.

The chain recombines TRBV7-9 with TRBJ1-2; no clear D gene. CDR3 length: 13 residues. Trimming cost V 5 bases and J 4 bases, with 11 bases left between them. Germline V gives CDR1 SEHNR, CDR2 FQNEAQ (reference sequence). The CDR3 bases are TGTGCCAGCAGCCCAGGAGAAGCCTATGGCTACACCTTC. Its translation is CASSPGEAYGYTF.

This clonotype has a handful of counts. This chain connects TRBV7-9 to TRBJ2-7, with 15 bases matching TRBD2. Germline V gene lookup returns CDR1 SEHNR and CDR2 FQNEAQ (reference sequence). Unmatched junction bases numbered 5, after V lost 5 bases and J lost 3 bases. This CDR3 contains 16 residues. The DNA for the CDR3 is TGTGCCAGCAGCCCCCGGACTAGCGGGAGGGTCTACGAGCAGTACTTC. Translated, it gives CASSPRTSGRVYEQYF.

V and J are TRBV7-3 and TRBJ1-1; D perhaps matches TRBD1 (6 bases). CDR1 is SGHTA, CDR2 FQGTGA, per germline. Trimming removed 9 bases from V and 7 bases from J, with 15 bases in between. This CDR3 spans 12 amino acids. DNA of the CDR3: TGTGCCAGTTCTACAGGGAATGATGAAGCTTTCTTT. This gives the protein CASSTGNDEAFF.

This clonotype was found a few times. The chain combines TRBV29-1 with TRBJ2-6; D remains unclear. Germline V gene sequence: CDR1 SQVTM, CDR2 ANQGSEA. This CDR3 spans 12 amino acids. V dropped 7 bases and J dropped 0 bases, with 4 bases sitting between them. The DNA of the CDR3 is TGCAGCGGCCTCTCTGGGGCCAACGTCCTGACTTTC. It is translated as CSGLSGANVLTF.

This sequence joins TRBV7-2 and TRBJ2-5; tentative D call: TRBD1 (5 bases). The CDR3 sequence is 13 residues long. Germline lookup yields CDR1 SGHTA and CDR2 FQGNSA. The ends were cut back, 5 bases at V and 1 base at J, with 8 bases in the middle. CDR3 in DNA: TGTGCCAGCAGCCATGACAGCCAAGAGACCCAGTACTTC. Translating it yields CASSHDSQETQYF.

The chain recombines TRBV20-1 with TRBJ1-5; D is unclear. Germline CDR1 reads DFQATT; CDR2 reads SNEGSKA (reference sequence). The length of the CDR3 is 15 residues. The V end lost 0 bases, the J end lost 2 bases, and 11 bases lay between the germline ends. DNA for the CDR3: TGCAGTGCTAGAGACCCGGGAAGGGGCAATCAGCCCCAGCATTTT. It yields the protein CSARDPGRGNQPQHF.

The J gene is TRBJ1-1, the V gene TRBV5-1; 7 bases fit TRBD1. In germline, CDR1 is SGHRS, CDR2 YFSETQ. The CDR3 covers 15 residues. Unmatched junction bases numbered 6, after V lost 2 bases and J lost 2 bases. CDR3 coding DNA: TGCGCCAGCAGCTTACCGGGACAGAGCAACACTGAAGCTTTCTTT. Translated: CASSLPGQSNTEAFF.

DNA of the CDR3: TGCGCCAGCAGCTCCCATGGACCTTTAAACTATGGCTACACCTTC. Amino acid sequence: CASSSHGPLNYGYTF. The V and J genes are TRBV5-1 and TRBJ1-2; D unclear. Germline CDR1 and CDR2: SGHRS and YFSETQ. The CDR3 extends over 15 amino acids. V was pared by 3 bases and J by 2 bases, with 14 bases between.

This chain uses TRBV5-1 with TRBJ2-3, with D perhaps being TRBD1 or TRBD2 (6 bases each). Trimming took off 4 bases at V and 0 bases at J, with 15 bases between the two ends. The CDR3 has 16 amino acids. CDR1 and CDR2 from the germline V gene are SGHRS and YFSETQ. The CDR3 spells CASSIGTLASTDTQYF. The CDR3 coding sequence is TGCGCCAGCAGCATTGGGACACTAGCTAGCACAGATACGCAGTATTTT.

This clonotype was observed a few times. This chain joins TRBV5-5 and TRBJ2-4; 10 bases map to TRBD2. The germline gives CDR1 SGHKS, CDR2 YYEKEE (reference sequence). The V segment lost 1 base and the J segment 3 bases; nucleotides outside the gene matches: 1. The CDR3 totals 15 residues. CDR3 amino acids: CASSLKREGKNIQYF. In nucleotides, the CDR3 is TGTGCCAGCAGCTTGAAGCGGGAGGGCAAAAACATTCAGTACTTC.

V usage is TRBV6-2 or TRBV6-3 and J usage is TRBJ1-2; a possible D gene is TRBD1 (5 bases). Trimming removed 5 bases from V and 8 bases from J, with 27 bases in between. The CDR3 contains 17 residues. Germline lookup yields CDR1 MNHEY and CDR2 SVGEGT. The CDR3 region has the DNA TGTGCCAGCAGTGAACCTACCGGGACCCAAACTAATGGGGGCTACACCTTC. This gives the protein CASSEPTGTQTNGGYTF.

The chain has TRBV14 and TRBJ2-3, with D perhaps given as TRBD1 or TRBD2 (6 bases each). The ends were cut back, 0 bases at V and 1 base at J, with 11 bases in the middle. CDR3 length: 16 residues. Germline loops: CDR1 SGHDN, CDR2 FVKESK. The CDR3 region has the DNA TGTGCCAGCAGCCAAGATGGGGGGCCCGGCACAGATACGCAGTATTTT. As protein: CASSQDGGPGTDTQYF.